This T cell receptor beta chain was captured in a study of T cell responses to AZD1222 COVID-19 vaccine listed by TCRdb under 2021. Background on the whole study: AZD1222 recipients given second doses at about 4 weeks or at about 12 weeks were pooled, since spike-specific TCR depth and breadth were not found to differ between the two schedules. TCR sequencing was performed for roughly 240 trial participants, of whom around 210 were given two doses of AZD1222 and around 25 were given two doses of MenACWY control vaccine. Enrollment into the trials was organized by age into subgroups of 18-55, 56-69 and 70-plus years, and those subgroups contained approximately 150, 30 and 60 TCR-sequenced participants, respectively.

The time point label, as the study defines it: baseline before first vaccination. Vaccinee samples came from UK trials COV001 and COV002, including a single-blind randomized controlled phase 2/3 trial of AZD1222 (ChAdOx1 nCoV-19) in healthy adults. For TCRbeta chain sequencing, PBMC samples from trial participants were taken at day 0 and at day 28 after the second dose. A word on this clone: There is no known antigen for this receptor. The record has no base qualities; no much larger clone is one base away.

Summary of the overall study and its limitations: Vaccine-associated CD4 TCRs spanned the whole spike protein, with dominant responses in regions 160-218 and 743-854. Because no day 14 peak-response samples were available, repertoires were characterized only after the peak T cell response. In the small 56-69-year group, the increase in depth fell short of significance, most likely because of low power. After two AZD1222 doses, spike-specific TCR breadth and depth were significantly higher than at day 0 and than in MenACWY recipients. Only five or six AZD1222 recipients were SARS-CoV-2 seropositive at baseline, limiting conclusions about previously exposed vaccinees. Reportedly, close to half of the unique spike-specific TCRs recognized epitopes lying outside the regions that are mutated in the B.1.351 and B.1.1.7 variants. Most participants were white British and females outnumbered males, and the authors suggested that clonal diversity may have been underestimated.

The CDR3 regions of human TCRbeta chains were analyzed by immunosequencing. Per the original workflow: Repertoire TCRs were checked for matches against a reference library of SARS-CoV-2-specific TCRs that had been generated using the MIRA antigen-specificity platform. Breadth meant the fraction of unique TCRs that were SARS-CoV-2-associated, whereas depth meant the fraction of total T cells that were SARS-CoV-2-associated. Using the MIRA data, each spike-specific TCR was assigned both to the spike region to which the TCR was reactive and to a CD4 or CD8 class. Log10-transformed breadth and depth values were compared by one-way ANOVA with Sidak's multiple comparisons tests. TCRdb took over this immuneACCESS table, retaining in-frame rearrangements with V and J assigned. Such tables are incomplete; in checked studies, under half of the missing clones stem from an unresolved V gene, and the remainder is unexplained. That table is the source of V, J and clone size, and D and trimming were worked out from the DNA. A total of about 110,000 clones appear in this sample, approximately 86% of them only once. The top ten clonotypes cover 3% to 3.5% of the sample.

The V end loses 1 base and the J end loses 1 base, and a stretch of 13 bases separates them. The CDR3 goes from the cysteine to the phenylalanine over 16 residues. Only the CDR3 DNA is retained, 48 bases long and in frame from the first base. CDR1 MNHEY and CDR2 SVGAGI are derived from the germline V gene. The receptor chain draws on TRBV6-5 and TRBJ2-5; the D segment may tentatively be TRBD1 or TRBD2, each giving 5 matched bases. This sequence was found in an adult in good health. Sample: peripheral blood, taken on day 0 of AZD1222 vaccination. The CDR3 is CASSYFQDTSQETQYF. The DNA sequence is given as TGTGCCAGCAGTTACTTTCAGGACACTAGCCAAGAGACCCAGTACTTC.